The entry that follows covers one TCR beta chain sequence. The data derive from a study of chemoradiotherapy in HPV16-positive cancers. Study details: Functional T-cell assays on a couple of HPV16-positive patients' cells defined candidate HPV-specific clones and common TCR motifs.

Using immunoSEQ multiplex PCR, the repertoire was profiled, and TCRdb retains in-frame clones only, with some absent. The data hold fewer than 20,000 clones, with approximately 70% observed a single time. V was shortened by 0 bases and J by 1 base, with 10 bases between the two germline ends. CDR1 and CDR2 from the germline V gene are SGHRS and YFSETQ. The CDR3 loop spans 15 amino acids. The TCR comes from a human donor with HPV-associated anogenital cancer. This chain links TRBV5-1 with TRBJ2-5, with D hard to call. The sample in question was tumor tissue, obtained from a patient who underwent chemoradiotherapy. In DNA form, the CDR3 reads TGCGCCAGCAGCTTGGCCGGCGAGGCCCAAGAGACCCAGTACTTC. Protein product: CASSLAGEAQETQYF.